This is a list of T cell receptor beta chains from one sample in a study of T cells in Graves' hyperthyroidism and ophthalmopathy. A single record per CDR3 protein comes from TCRdb applying MiXCR to the multiplex PCR reads. The data contain around 300,000 distinct CDR3 sequences, approximately 15% of them singletons. The source material was blood. The receptors here all came from a woman in her thirties or forties with Graves' hyperthyroidism. Each CDR3 is given with its conserved first and last residue. The D gene is left open where the match is weak. A row's size may be missing; if present it is once, few, many or a size class.

j_call d_call v_call clone_size cdr3_nt cdr3_aa
TRBJ2-5 NA TRBV28 many TGTGCCAGTGGGGAGGCGGGACTTGAGGAGGAGACCCAGTACTTC CASGEAGLEEETQYF
TRBJ2-7 NA TRBV6-6 few TGTGCCAGCAGTTACGCGGCAGGGAACTACGAGCAGTACTTC CASSYAAGNYEQYF
TRBJ1-1 NA TRBV20-1 many TGCAGTGCTAGAATCCCCAACACTGAAGCTTTCTTT CSARIPNTEAFF
TRBJ2-3 NA TRBV12-3/TRBV12-4 many TGTGCCAGCAGTTTAAAAGATACGCAGTATTTT CASSLKDTQYF
TRBJ2-5 NA TRBV5-1 NA TGCGCCAGCAGCTTGACGGATCCCCAAGAGACCCAGTACTTC CASSLTDPQETQYF
TRBJ2-5 TRBD1 TRBV29-1 many TGCAGCGTTAATCCGACAGGGGGAGAGACCCAGTACTTC CSVNPTGGETQYF
TRBJ1-5 NA TRBV7-9 few TGTGCCAGCAGCCCTGTCGGGACGGGGAATCAGCCCCAGCATTTT CASSPVGTGNQPQHF
TRBJ1-2 NA TRBV7-9 many TGTGCCAGCAGCTTACACACGGGATTGGGCTACACCTTC CASSLHTGLGYTF
TRBJ1-1 TRBD1 TRBV4-2 many TGTGCCAGCAGCCAAGAACGACAGGGGCGGGGGGCTTTCTTT CASSQERQGRGAFF
TRBJ2-1 NA TRBV12-3/TRBV12-4 many TGTGCCAGCAGTTTAGCTGCTCTAGCTTACAATGAGCAGTTCTTC CASSLAALAYNEQFF
TRBJ2-3 TRBD2 TRBV2 NA TGTGCCAGCAGGATAGCGGGAGCCACAGATACGCAGTATTTT CASRIAGATDTQYF
TRBJ1-3 NA TRBV2 many TGTGCCAGCAGTGGAGCAAGGACTGGAAACACCATATATTTT CASSGARTGNTIYF
TRBJ2-5 NA TRBV10-3 many TGTGCCATCAGTGACCCCGGGACGGAACAAGAGACCCAGTACTTC CAISDPGTEQETQYF
TRBJ2-1 NA TRBV29-1 NA TGCAGCGCTAGGGGGATTCAAACATACTCCTACAATGAGCAGTTCTTC CSARGIQTYSYNEQFF
TRBJ1-3 NA TRBV5-1 few TGCGCCAGCAGCTTGGTACCAGATGCTCTGCGAAACACCATATATTTT CASSLVPDALRNTIYF
TRBJ1-5 NA TRBV20-1 many TGCAGTGCTAAAGGTAGGGGTGGTCAGCCCCAGCATTTT CSAKGRGGQPQHF
TRBJ2-1 TRBD2 TRBV12-3/TRBV12-4 many TGTGCCAGCAGTAGACTAGCGATACCCTACAATGAGCAGTTCTTC CASSRLAIPYNEQFF
TRBJ2-7 TRBD2 TRBV28 many TGTGCCAGCAGTCTATTCCCCGGGGAGGGCGGGGGTGAGCAGTACTTC CASSLFPGEGGGEQYF
TRBJ1-6 TRBD1 TRBV2 many TGTGCCAGCAGTGAGGGACAGCCTAATTCACCCCTCCACTTT CASSEGQPNSPLHF
TRBJ1-5 NA TRBV10-3 many TGTGCCATCAGTGAAGGGAATCAGCCCCAGCATTTT CAISEGNQPQHF
TRBJ1-1 NA TRBV14 NA TGTGCCAGCAGCCAAGCGTTCGGGGCGGTGAACACTGAAGCTTTCTTT CASSQAFGAVNTEAFF
TRBJ2-4 TRBD2 TRBV12-3/TRBV12-4 many TGTGCCAGCAGTCCGGGGACTACCTCCAACATTCAGTACTTC CASSPGTTSNIQYF
TRBJ1-2 TRBD1 TRBV7-8 many TGTGCCAGCAGCTTAGTGAACAGGGGTGGTGGCTACACCTTC CASSLVNRGGGYTF
TRBJ1-5 TRBD1 TRBV6-2/TRBV6-3 NA TGTGCCAGCAGTCAAGACAGGGGCGGGCATCAGCCCCAGCATTTT CASSQDRGGHQPQHF
TRBJ1-1 NA TRBV19 few TGTGCCAGTAGTATAGTTACAGCCATGAACACTGAAGCTTTCTTT CASSIVTAMNTEAFF